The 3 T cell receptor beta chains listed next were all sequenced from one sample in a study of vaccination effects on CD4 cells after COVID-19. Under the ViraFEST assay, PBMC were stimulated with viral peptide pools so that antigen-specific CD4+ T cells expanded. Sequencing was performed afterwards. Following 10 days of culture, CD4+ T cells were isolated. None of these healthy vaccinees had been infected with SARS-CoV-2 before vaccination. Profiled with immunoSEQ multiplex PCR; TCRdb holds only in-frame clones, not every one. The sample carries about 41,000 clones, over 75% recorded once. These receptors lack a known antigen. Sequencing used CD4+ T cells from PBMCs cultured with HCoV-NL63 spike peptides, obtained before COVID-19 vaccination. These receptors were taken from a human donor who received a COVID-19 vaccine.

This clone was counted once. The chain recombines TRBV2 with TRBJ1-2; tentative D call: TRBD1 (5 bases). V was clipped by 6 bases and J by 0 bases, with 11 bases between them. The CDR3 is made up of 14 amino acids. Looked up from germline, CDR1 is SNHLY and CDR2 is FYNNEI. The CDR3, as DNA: TGTGCCAGCAGAGCGACAGTTTCTAACTATGGCTACACCTTC. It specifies CASRATVSNYGYTF.

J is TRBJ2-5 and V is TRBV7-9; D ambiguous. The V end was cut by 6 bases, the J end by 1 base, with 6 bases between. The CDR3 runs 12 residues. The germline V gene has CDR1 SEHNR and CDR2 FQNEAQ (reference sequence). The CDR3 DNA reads TGTGCCAGCAGTACTGGCCAAGAGACCCAGTACTTC. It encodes CASSTGQETQYF. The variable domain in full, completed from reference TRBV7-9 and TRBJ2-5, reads DTGVSQNPRHKITKRGQNVTFRCDPISEHNRLYWYRQTLGQGPEFLTYFQNEAQLEKSRLLSDRFSAERPKGSFSTLEIQRTEQGDSAMYLCASSTGQETQYFGPGTRLLVL.

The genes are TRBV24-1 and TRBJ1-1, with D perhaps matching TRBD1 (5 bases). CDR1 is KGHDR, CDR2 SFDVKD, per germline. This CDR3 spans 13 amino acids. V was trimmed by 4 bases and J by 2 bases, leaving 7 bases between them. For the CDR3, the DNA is TGTGCCACCAGTGAGGGGGGTAACACTGAAGCTTTCTTT. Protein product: CATSEGGNTEAFF.